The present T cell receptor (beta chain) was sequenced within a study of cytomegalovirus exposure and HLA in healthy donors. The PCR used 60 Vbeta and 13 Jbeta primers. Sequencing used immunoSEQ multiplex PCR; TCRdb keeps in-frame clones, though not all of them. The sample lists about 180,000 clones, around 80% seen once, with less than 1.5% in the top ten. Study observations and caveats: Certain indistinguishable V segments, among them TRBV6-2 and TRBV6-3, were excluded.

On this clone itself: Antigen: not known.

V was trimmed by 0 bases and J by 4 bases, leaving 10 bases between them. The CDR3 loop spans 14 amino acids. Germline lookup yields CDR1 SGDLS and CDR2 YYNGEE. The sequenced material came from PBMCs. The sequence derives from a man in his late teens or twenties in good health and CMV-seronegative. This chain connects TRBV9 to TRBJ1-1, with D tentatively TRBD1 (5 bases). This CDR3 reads CASSVVEGSTEAFF. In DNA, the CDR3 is TGTGCCAGCAGCGTAGTGGAGGGGAGCACTGAAGCTTTCTTT.